Following are 15 T cell receptor beta chains from one sample sequenced in a study of tumor-infiltrating lymphocytes in oesophageal squamous cell carcinoma. MiXCR, applied by TCRdb to the PCR reads, yields one record per CDR3 protein. The table includes roughly 10,000 distinct CDR3 sequences, about 53% detected once. The sample taken for sequencing was esophageal tumor tissue. These receptors came from a female donor with esophageal squamous cell carcinoma.

V gene TRBV7-6 combines with J gene TRBJ2-5; the D gene could be TRBD1 or TRBD2 (5 bases each). The DNA end lines up better with TRBJ2-7; the J call may be wrong. Germline V gives CDR1 SGHVS, CDR2 FNYEAQ. This CDR3 is built from 14 residues. Here the CDR3 reads CASSLSGTGYEQYF. For the CDR3, the DNA is TGTGCCAGCAGCTTATCTGGGACCGGATACGAGCAGTACTTC.

V is TRBV11-1 and J is TRBJ2-5; the match to TRBD1 covers 10 bases. The CDR3 runs to 17 residues. J gave up 4 bases and V 3 bases, and 11 bases lay outside the gene matches. Germline V gene sequence: CDR1 SGHAT, CDR2 FQDESV (reference sequence). CDR3 protein: CASSLGLTGGLGETQYF. CDR3 sequence (DNA): TGTGCCAGCAGCTTGGGGTTGACAGGGGGCTTGGGAGAGACCCAGTACTTC.

In DNA form, the CDR3 reads TGTGCCAGCAGTTTAGGGCAGCCCAACAATCAGCCCCAGCATTTT. It translates to CASSLGQPNNQPQHF. The chain employs TRBV12-3 or TRBV12-4 and TRBJ1-5; D unresolved. The CDR3 is 15 amino acids. V lost 1 base and J 3 bases, leaving 10 bases between the germline ends.

Points on this clonotype: In this CDR3 the conserved last residue, phenylalanine or tryptophan, is missing, so a read error is likely. The DNA is left out, because the CDR3 cannot be placed on it with certainty; the CDR3 is given as TCRdb lists it. The chain recombines TRBV7-2 with TRBJ2-3. Both ends counted, the CDR3 spans 16 residues. CDR1 and CDR2 (germline): SGHTA, FQGNSA. The CDR3 protein is CASSLGGGLYEQYFGN.

This clonotype was counted a single time. The chain uses TRBV28 and TRBJ1-1, with 8 bases identical to TRBD1. V trimming: 7 bases; J trimming: 4 bases; junction bases outside the gene matches: 8. Germline V gene sequence: CDR1 MDHEN, CDR2 SYDVKM. The CDR3 runs to 14 residues. The CDR3 bases are TGTGCCAGCAACCCAGGGGGCTATGGCACTGAAGCTTTCTTT. It yields the protein CASNPGGYGTEAFF. Full variable domain (outside the CDR3, taken from reference TRBV28 and TRBJ1-1): DVKVTQSSRYLVKRTGEKVFLECVQDMDHENMFWYRQDPGLGLRLIYFSYDVKMKEKGDIPEGYSVSREKKERFSLILESASTNQTSMYLCASNPGGYGTEAFFGQGTRLTVV.

V gene TRBV7-8 combines with J gene TRBJ2-3, with TRBD1 matching 7 bases. Trimming took 5 bases from V and 14 from J; bases not matched to a gene: 25. This CDR3 comprises 17 residues. Germline CDR1 is SGHVS and CDR2 is FQNEAQ. CDR3 DNA sequence: TGTGCCAGCAGCCCAATGACAGGGCTTACAACTAATGAAAAACTGTATTTT. Translation: CASSPMTGLTTNEKLYF.

The chain has TRBV7-8 and TRBJ2-4; D not certain. This CDR3 is built from 14 residues. The germline V gene has CDR1 SGHVS and CDR2 FQNEAQ. V was clipped by 1 base and J by 3 bases, with 7 bases between them. The CDR3 DNA reads TGTGCCAGCAGCTTAGGGCTGAACAAAAACATTCAGTACTTC. It specifies CASSLGLNKNIQYF.

The rearrangement uses TRBV7-6 and TRBJ2-7, with no clear D. The J call is in doubt because the DNA end fits TRBJ2-1 better. The CDR3 loop spans 12 amino acids. The germline V gene has CDR1 SGHVS and CDR2 FNYEAQ. The CDR3 reads CASSDGHNEQFF. In DNA, the CDR3 is TGTGCCAGCAGCGACGGACACAATGAGCAGTTCTTC.

This clonotype turned up a few times. The rearrangement joins TRBV12-3 or TRBV12-4 to TRBJ2-5; 9 bases align to TRBD1. The DNA end favors TRBJ2-1, so the J call may be wrong. This CDR3 has 15 residues. CDR3 DNA: TGTGCCAGCAGCCCGACAGGGGGGTCACGCAATGAGCAGTTCTTC. Protein sequence: CASSPTGGSRNEQFF.

This chain connects TRBV12-5 to TRBJ2-2; D is undetermined. CDR3 length: 17 amino acids. Trimming stripped 2 bases from V and 1 base from J, with 14 bases between. The germline V gene encodes CDR1 LGHNT and CDR2 FRNRAP. This CDR3 is CASGLTRTDKNTGELFF. As DNA, the CDR3 is TGTGCTAGTGGTTTGACCCGGACGGATAAGAACACCGGGGAGCTGTTTTTT.

This clonotype was picked up many times. This may arise from a read error, as a much more abundant clone is one base away. This chain joins TRBV6-6 and TRBJ2-7; D may correspond to TRBD1 or TRBD2 (6 bases each). Germline-derived CDR1 and CDR2 are MNHNY and SVGAGI (reference sequence). The CDR3 is 17 residues long. The V gene lost 0 bases and the J gene lost 7 bases, with 22 bases spanning the gap. CDR3 DNA: TGTGCCAGCAGTTACTCGAGGGGGGTAGGGCCCTACAATGAGCAGTACTTC. Translated: CASSYSRGVGPYNEQYF.

In this sample, this clonotype turned up many times. This chain uses TRBV19 with TRBJ1-1; no reliable D call. CDR1 and CDR2 (germline): LNHDA, SQIVND (reference sequence). The CDR3 covers 14 residues. With 2 bases removed from V and 4 bases from J, the gap between germline ends came to 11 bases. The chain's CDR3 is CASSIKAAGTEAFF. The DNA for the CDR3 is TGTGCCAGTAGTATAAAGGCGGCAGGCACTGAAGCTTTCTTT.

V usage is TRBV7-9 and J usage is TRBJ2-1; no firm D call. Matching the DNA end better, TRBJ1-2 makes the J call doubtful. Germline V gene lookup returns CDR1 SEHNR and CDR2 FQNEAQ (reference sequence). The CDR3 sequence is 14 residues long. CDR3 loop: CASSLERVGFGYTF. The CDR3, as DNA: TGTGCCAGCAGCTTAGAAAGGGTCGGGTTTGGCTACACCTTC.

Written as DNA, the CDR3 is TGTGCCAGCAGTTACTCGAGGGGGGACTATGGCTACACCTTC. Translation: CASSYSRGDYGYTF. This chain uses TRBV6-6 with TRBJ1-2, with D perhaps TRBD1 (6 bases). This CDR3 contains 14 residues. The germline CDR1 and CDR2 sequences are MNHNY and SVGAGI (reference sequence). V was cut by 0 bases and J by 3 bases, with 8 bases left in between.

The chain couples TRBV12-3 or TRBV12-4 to TRBJ2-5; D remains unclear. The tail of the sequence fits TRBJ2-6 better, so the J call may be wrong. The CDR3 has 13 amino acids. The CDR3 DNA is TGTGCCAGCAGGGACTCTGGGGCCAACGTCCTGACTTTC. This codes for CASRDSGANVLTF.